The source of this T cell receptor (beta chain) is a study of OX40 agonist ivuxolimab in advanced cancers. Study results and caveats: Among the least clonally expanded were partial responders at 0.1-3.0 mg/kg.

Assay: immunoSEQ multiplex PCR; the TCRdb copy retains only in-frame clones and omits some. The repertoire holds approximately 40,000 clones, with about four fifths as singletons. The CDR3 consists of 15 residues. Between the trimmed V and J ends, which lost 5 bases and 4 bases, there was a span of 15 bases. Germline CDR1 and CDR2: SGHTA and FQGNSA. A remark on this clone: The antigen remains unidentified.

The input for sequencing was CD4+ or CD8+ T cells sorted from blood, taken in a trial of the OX40 agonist ivuxolimab. The V and J genes are TRBV7-2 and TRBJ2-1; D is possibly TRBD2 (5 bases). The receptor comes from an adult with an advanced solid tumor such as melanoma, head and neck, liver or kidney cancer. CDR3: CASSQSASSYNEQFF. In DNA form, the CDR3 reads TGTGCCAGCAGCCAATCAGCTAGCTCTTACAATGAGCAGTTCTTC.